This is a list of T cell receptor beta chains from one sample in a study of blood T cell repertoires in COVID-19. Clones were read by immunoSEQ multiplex PCR, and TCRdb kept only the in-frame ones, dropping some. This table holds roughly 330,000 clones, 88% found once. Sequencing used PBMCs or T cells enriched from blood (not recorded which). The receptors were gathered from a man aged 25-45 years who had recovered from COVID-19. Both conserved end residues are trimmed from each CDR3.

cdr3_aa: ASSRRRDRQETQY; v_call: TRBV3-1/TRBV3-2; cdr3_length: 13; j_call: TRBJ2-5
cdr3_aa: ASSPGGGYT; v_call: TRBV6-5; cdr3_length: 9; j_call: TRBJ1-2
cdr3_aa: ASSFFGQNNEQF; v_call: TRBV7-6; cdr3_length: 12; j_call: TRBJ2-1
cdr3_aa: ASSLGARGTGAGELF; v_call: TRBV7-3; cdr3_length: 15; j_call: TRBJ2-2
cdr3_aa: ASSPGGRGPYEQY; v_call: TRBV9; cdr3_length: 13; j_call: TRBJ2-7
cdr3_aa: ASKDQGDQPQH; v_call: TRBV19; cdr3_length: 11; j_call: TRBJ1-5
cdr3_aa: ASSQNQKAGHEQF; v_call: TRBV4-1; cdr3_length: 13; j_call: TRBJ2-1
cdr3_aa: ASSLARGDYEQY; v_call: TRBV5-1; cdr3_length: 12; j_call: TRBJ2-7
cdr3_aa: ASSRDSNYEQY; v_call: TRBV11-3; cdr3_length: 11; j_call: TRBJ2-7
cdr3_aa: ASSRQGFYEETQY; v_call: TRBV27; cdr3_length: 13; j_call: TRBJ2-5
cdr3_aa: ASSEGRDRVNSPLH; v_call: TRBV6-1; cdr3_length: 14; j_call: TRBJ1-6
cdr3_aa: ASSSRDPGGYEQY; v_call: TRBV7-9; cdr3_length: 13; j_call: TRBJ2-7
cdr3_aa: ASRLDSSSNQPQH; v_call: TRBV2; cdr3_length: 13; j_call: TRBJ1-5
cdr3_aa: ASSQAGTSGGETQY; v_call: TRBV4-2; cdr3_length: 14; j_call: TRBJ2-5
cdr3_aa: ASSLAGGGYEQY; v_call: TRBV5-1; cdr3_length: 12; j_call: TRBJ2-7
cdr3_aa: ASSTPGVLLAGANVLT; v_call: TRBV7-9; cdr3_length: 16; j_call: TRBJ2-6
cdr3_aa: ASSREQGPIY; v_call: TRBV7-9; cdr3_length: 10; j_call: TRBJ1-3
cdr3_aa: AWTGQVNSPLH; v_call: TRBV30; cdr3_length: 11; j_call: TRBJ1-6
cdr3_aa: ASSGQGYEQY; v_call: TRBV5-1; cdr3_length: 10; j_call: TRBJ2-7
cdr3_aa: ATSSGTASGNTIY; v_call: TRBV15; cdr3_length: 13; j_call: TRBJ1-3
cdr3_aa: SAQLGNTIY; v_call: TRBV20-1; cdr3_length: 9; j_call: TRBJ1-3
cdr3_aa: ATSREGQGNSPLH; v_call: TRBV15; cdr3_length: 13; j_call: TRBJ1-6